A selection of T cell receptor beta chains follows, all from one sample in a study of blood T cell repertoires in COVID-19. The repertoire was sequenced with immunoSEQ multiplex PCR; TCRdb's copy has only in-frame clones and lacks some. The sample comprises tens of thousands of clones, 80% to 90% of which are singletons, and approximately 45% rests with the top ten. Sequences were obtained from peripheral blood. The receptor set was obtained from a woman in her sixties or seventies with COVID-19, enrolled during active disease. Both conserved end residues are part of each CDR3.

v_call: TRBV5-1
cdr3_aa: CASSSRHLNYGYTF

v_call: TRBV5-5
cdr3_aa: CASSRRDRGIFGEKLFF

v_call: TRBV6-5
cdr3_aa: CASSYWTGTGAYEQYF

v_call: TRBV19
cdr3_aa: CASSIGWGGTGELFF

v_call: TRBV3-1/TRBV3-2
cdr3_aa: CASSRSSGGQETQYF

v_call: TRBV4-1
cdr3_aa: CASSQGPGESSGNTIYF

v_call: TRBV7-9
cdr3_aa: CASSPRGGITDTQYF

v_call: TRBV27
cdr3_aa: CASSSISPAGTGENYGYTF

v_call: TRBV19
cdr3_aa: CASSSGNQPQHF

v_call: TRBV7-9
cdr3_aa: CASSLTTGTLLEQFF

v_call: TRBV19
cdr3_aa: CASKDTYGYTF

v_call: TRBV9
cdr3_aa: CASSATGVAHQPQHF

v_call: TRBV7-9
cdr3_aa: CASSYGSFGEQYF

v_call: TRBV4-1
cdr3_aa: CASSPSGLAGGLGAYEQYF

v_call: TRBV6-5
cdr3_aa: CASSSRPTGTGELFF

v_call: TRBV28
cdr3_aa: CASSSNRGFYF

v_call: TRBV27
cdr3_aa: CASSFLGQGVETQYF

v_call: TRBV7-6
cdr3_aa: CASSLAGGGGQPQHF

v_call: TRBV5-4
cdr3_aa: CASSLPGQVSYEQYF

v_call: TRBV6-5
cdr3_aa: CASSYVGGTDEQYF

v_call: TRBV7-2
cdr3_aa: CASGTASGYNEQFF

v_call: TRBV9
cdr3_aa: CASSARDSASSTDTQYF

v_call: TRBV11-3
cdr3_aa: CASSHDRVPPSSYNSPLHF

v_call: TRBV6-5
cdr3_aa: CASSKTFYQETQYF

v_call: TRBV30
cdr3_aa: CAWSTGGETQYF

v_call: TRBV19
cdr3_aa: CVSSRLAGDEQFF

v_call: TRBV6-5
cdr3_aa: CASSYGGTVYGYTF

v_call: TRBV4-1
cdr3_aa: CASSQRQGSGNTIYF

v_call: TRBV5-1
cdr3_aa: CASSLATTGMNTEAFF

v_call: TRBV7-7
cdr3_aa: CASSLGLAGEQETQYF

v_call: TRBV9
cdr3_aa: CASSGGDTEAFF

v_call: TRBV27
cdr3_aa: CASSLSVTSNYGYTF

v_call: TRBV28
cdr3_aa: CASSLSGGPPEAFF

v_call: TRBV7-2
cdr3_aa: CASSLDGTSGAYEQYF

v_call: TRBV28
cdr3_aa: CASIGTRGGADTQYF

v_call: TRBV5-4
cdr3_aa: CASSLDGTSGYYEQYF

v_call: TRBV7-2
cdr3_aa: CASSKWTGSSYEQYF

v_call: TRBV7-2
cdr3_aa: CASSFESQAGVGEQYF

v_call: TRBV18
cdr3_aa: CASSPGDREGGYTF

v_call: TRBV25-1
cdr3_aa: CASSALAGRDEQYF

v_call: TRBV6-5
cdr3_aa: CASSYGPGGHYGYTF

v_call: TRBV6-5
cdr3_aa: CASRGQGFTEAFF

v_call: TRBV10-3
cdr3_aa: CAISGSSGRTTLNEQFF

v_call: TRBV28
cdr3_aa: CASISRGTEAFF

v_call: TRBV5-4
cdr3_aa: CASSLYAGGTDTQYF

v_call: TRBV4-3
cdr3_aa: CASSPPGMRNEQFF

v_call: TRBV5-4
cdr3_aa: CASSLVPGGYGYTF

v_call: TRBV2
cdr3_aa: CASSGRTGLSYEQYF

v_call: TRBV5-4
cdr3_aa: CTSSPNQGGQETQYF

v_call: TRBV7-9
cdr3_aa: CASSIGQGFNYGYTF